Listed below are T cell receptor beta chains from one sample, sequenced in a study of OX40 agonist ivuxolimab in advanced cancers. Data came from immunoSEQ multiplex PCR; TCRdb stores just in-frame clones and leaves some out. Here the sample spans about 100,000 clones, roughly four fifths being singletons. Source: CD4+ or CD8+ T cells sorted from blood, taken in a trial of the OX40 agonist ivuxolimab. These receptor sequences come from an adult with an advanced solid tumor such as melanoma, head and neck, liver or kidney cancer. The CDR3 runs from the conserved cysteine through the conserved F or W. A D gene is named only where the DNA matches it firmly. A clone size is listed for some rows: how often the clone was seen (once, few, many), or a class if it is expanded.

NA,NA,TRBJ2-3,TRBV11-3,CASSLGGASTYTQYF,TGTGCCAGCAGCTTAGGGGGGGCCTCCACGTATACGCAGTATTTT
NA,NA,TRBJ2-7,TRBV2,CASTVDSVLREQYF,TGTGCCAGCACCGTCGACTCGGTTCTACGGGAGCAGTACTTC
NA,NA,TRBJ2-6,TRBV12-5,CASGPWGPGANVLTF,TGTGCTAGTGGCCCTTGGGGCCCTGGGGCCAACGTCCTGACTTTC
TRBD1,NA,TRBJ2-7,TRBV11-2,CASSLARGSYEQYF,TGTGCCAGCAGCTTAGCCAGGGGGTCATACGAGCAGTACTTC
NA,NA,TRBJ2-5,TRBV4-1,CASSQVPGSLGATQYF,TGCGCCAGCAGCCAAGTTCCAGGGTCCCTCGGAGCGACCCAGTACTTC
TRBD1,NA,TRBJ2-7,TRBV9,CASSADRGGTYEQYF,TGTGCCAGCAGCGCCGACAGGGGGGGGACCTACGAGCAGTACTTC
NA,NA,TRBJ2-5,TRBV10-1,CASSESSGQETQYF,TGCGCCAGCAGTGAGTCTTCCGGCCAAGAGACCCAGTACTTC
NA,NA,TRBJ1-1,TRBV27,CASSVYLNTEAFF,TGTGCCAGCAGTGTCTACCTGAACACTGAAGCTTTCTTT
TRBD1,NA,TRBJ2-7,TRBV11-1,CASSLADRFSYEQYF,TGTGCCAGCAGCTTAGCGGACAGGTTCTCCTACGAGCAGTACTTC
TRBD2,NA,TRBJ2-6,TRBV11-3,CASSSGLAGISGANVLTF,TGTGCCAGCAGCTCGGGACTAGCGGGGATCTCTGGGGCCAACGTCCTGACTTTC
NA,NA,TRBJ1-5,TRBV19,CASSLDSLSNQPQHF,TGTGCCAGTAGTTTGGACAGTCTAAGCAATCAGCCCCAGCATTTT
NA,NA,TRBJ2-7,TRBV7-2,CASSLGFDSSYEQYF,TGTGCCAGCAGCTTAGGTTTCGACTCCTCCTACGAGCAGTACTTC
NA,NA,TRBJ1-3,TRBV14,CASSPSRATQGNTIYF,TGTGCCAGCAGCCCCTCCCGGGCAACCCAGGGAAACACCATATATTTT
TRBD2,NA,TRBJ2-7,TRBV4-2,CASSQEAGGSYEQYF,TGTGCCAGCAGCCAAGAAGCGGGAGGGTCCTACGAGCAGTACTTC
NA,NA,TRBJ1-3,TRBV4-2,CASSQDGTPGGNTIYF,TGTGCCAGCAGCCAAGATGGGACCCCGGGAGGAAACACCATATATTTT
NA,NA,TRBJ2-3,TRBV6-5,CASSYRLASTDTQYF,TGTGCCAGCAGTTATAGGCTAGCGAGCACAGATACGCAGTATTTT
NA,few,TRBJ1-5,TRBV11-2,CASSYTGPNQPQHF,TGTGCCAGCAGCTACACAGGGCCCAATCAGCCCCAGCATTTT
TRBD1,NA,TRBJ1-2,TRBV19,CASSFGTGGNYGYTF,TGTGCCAGTAGTTTTGGGACAGGGGGCAACTATGGCTACACCTTC
NA,NA,TRBJ2-7,TRBV7-2,CASSLRPGSSYEQYF,TGTGCCAGCAGCCTGCGGCCAGGTAGCTCCTACGAGCAGTACTTC
NA,NA,TRBJ1-6,TRBV6-5,CASSRGLHHNSPLHF,TGTGCCAGCAGTCGGGGGTTGCACCATAATTCACCCCTCCACTTT
NA,NA,TRBJ2-2,TRBV5-6,CASTLGGMSTGELFF,TGTGCCAGCACCTTAGGGGGAATGAGCACCGGGGAGCTGTTTTTT
TRBD2,NA,TRBJ2-1,TRBV5-4,CASSPTSTSGLYNEQFF,TGTGCCAGCAGCCCAACATCTACTAGCGGCCTTTACAATGAGCAGTTCTTC
NA,NA,TRBJ2-3,TRBV29-1,CSAGWDSTDTQYF,TGCAGCGCCGGATGGGATAGCACAGATACGCAGTATTTT
NA,NA,TRBJ2-1,TRBV6-5,CASSYVASAYNEQFF,TGTGCCAGCAGTTACGTGGCCAGCGCCTACAATGAGCAGTTCTTC
NA,NA,TRBJ2-1,TRBV18,CASSRGDIDEQFF,TGTGCCAGCTCACGGGGGGACATCGATGAGCAGTTCTTC
NA,NA,TRBJ1-3,TRBV19,CASSRRDYSGNTIYF,TGTGCCAGTAGTAGAAGGGATTACTCTGGAAACACCATATATTTT
NA,NA,TRBJ2-7,TRBV7-8,CASSQGFGEQYF,TGTGCCAGCAGCCAGGGGTTCGGTGAGCAGTACTTC
NA,NA,TRBJ2-7,TRBV19,CATEGARDVQYF,TGTGCAACGGAGGGGGCTAGGGATGTGCAGTACTTC
TRBD2,NA,TRBJ2-7,TRBV7-2,CASSPPGRGTYEQYF,TGTGCCAGCAGCCCTCCGGGGCGGGGGACCTACGAGCAGTACTTC
NA,NA,TRBJ2-7,TRBV14,CASSHPGQGNEQYF,TGTGCCAGCAGCCACCCGGGGCAGGGGAATGAGCAGTACTTC
TRBD1,NA,TRBJ2-7,TRBV29-1,CSVERRTGAYEQYF,TGCAGCGTGGAGCGAAGGACAGGGGCCTACGAGCAGTACTTC
NA,NA,TRBJ2-7,TRBV19,CASSHRDPAYEQYF,TGTGCCAGTAGCCACCGGGACCCCGCCTACGAGCAGTACTTC
NA,once,TRBJ1-6,TRBV27,CASSLTFRAGSSYNSPLHF,TGTGCCAGCAGTTTAACCTTCCGAGCGGGGAGCTCCTATAATTCACCCCTCCACTTT
TRBD1,NA,TRBJ1-2,TRBV5-8,CASSFRQGYGYTF,TGTGCCAGCAGCTTCCGACAGGGGTACGGCTACACCTTC